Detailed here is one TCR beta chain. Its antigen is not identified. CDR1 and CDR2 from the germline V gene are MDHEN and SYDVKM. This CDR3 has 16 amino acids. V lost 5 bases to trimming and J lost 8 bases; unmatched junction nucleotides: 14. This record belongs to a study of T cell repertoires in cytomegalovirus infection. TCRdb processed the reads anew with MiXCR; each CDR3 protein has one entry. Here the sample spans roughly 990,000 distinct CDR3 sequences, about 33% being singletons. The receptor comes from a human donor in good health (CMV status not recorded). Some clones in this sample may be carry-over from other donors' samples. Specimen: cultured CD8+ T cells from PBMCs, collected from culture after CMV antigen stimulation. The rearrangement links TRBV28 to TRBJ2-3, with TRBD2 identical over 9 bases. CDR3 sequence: CASSQLAGVSSLTQYF. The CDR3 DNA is TGTGCCAGCAGTCAATTAGCGGGGGTTTCTTCTCTTACGCAGTATTTT.